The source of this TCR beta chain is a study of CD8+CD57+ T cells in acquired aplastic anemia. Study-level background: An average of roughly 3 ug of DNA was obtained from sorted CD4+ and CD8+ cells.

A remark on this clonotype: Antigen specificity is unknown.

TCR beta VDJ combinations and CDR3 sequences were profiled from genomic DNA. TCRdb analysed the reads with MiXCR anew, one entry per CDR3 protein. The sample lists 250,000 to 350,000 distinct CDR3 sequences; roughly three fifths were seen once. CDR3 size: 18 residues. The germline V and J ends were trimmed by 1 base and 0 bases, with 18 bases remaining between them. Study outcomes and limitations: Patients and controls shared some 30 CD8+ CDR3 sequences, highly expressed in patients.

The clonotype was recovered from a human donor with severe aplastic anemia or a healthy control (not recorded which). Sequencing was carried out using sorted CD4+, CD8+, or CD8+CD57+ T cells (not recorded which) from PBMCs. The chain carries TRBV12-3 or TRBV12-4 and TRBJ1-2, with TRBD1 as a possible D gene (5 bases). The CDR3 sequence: CASSLGTRVARANYGYTF. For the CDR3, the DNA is TGTGCCAGCAGTTTAGGGACAAGGGTAGCTCGCGCTAACTATGGCTACACCTTC.